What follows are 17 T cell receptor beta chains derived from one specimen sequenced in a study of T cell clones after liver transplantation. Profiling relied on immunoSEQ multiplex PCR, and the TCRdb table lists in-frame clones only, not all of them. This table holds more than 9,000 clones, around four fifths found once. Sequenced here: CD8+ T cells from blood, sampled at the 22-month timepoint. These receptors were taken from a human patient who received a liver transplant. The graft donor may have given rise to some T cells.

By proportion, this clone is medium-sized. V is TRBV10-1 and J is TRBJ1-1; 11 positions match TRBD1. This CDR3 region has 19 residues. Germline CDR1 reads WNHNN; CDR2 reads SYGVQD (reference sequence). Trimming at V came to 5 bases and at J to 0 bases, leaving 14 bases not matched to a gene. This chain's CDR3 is CASSPGTGGIGGLNTEAFF. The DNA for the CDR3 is TGCGCCAGCAGTCCCGGGACAGGGGGGATTGGGGGACTGAACACTGAAGCTTTCTTT.

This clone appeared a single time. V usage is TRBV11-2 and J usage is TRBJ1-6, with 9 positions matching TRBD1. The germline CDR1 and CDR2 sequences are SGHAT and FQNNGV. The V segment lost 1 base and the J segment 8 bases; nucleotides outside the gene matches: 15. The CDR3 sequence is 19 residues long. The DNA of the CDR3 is TGTGCCAGCAGCTTAGCCTCGGGACAGGGTTTCTTCGCTCATTCACCCCTCCACTTT. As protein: CASSLASGQGFFAHSPLHF. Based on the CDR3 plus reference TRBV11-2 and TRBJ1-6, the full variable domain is EAGVAQSPRYKIIEKRQSVAFWCNPISGHATLYWYQQILGQGPKLLIQFQNNGVVDDSQLPKDRFSAERLKGVDSTLKIQPAKLEDSAVYLCASSLASGQGFFAHSPLHFGNGTRLTVT.

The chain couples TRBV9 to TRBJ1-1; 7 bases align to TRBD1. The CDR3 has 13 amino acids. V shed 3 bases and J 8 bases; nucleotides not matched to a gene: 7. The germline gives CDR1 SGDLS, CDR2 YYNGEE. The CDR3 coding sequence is TGTGCCAGCAGCGCTCAGGGGGGCAAGGAAGCTTTCTTT. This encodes CASSAQGGKEAFF.

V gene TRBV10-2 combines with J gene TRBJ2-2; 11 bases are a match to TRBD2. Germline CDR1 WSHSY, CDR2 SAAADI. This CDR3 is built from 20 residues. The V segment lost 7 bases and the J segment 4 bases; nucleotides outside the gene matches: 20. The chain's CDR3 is CASIGERLAGISGGTGELFF. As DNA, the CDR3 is TGCGCCAGCATCGGGGAAAGACTAGCGGGGATATCCGGGGGCACCGGGGAGCTGTTTTTT.

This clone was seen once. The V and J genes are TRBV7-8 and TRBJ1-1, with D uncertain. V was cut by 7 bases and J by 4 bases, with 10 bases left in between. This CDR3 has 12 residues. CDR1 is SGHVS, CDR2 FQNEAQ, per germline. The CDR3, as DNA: TGTGCCAGCACGCCGGGGAGCACTGAAGCTTTCTTT. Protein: CASTPGSTEAFF. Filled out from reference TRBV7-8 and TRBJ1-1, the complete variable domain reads GAGVSQSPRYKVAKRGQDVALRCDPISGHVSLFWYQQALGQGPEFLTYFQNEAQLDKSGLPSDRFFAERPEGSVSTLKIQRTQQEDSAVYLCASTPGSTEAFFGQGTRLTVV.

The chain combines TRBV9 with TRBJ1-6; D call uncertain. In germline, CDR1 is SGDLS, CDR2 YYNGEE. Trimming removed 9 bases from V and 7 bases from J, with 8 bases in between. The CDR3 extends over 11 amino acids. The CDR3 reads CAITSNSPLHF. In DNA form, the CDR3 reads TGTGCCATAACGTCGAATTCACCCCTCCACTTT.

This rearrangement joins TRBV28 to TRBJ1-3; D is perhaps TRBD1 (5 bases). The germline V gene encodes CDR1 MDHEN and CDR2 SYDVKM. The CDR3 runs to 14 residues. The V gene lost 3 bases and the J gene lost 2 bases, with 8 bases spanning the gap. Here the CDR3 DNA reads TGTGCCAGCAGTTTTCAGGGTCCTGGAAACACCATATATTTT. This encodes CASSFQGPGNTIYF.

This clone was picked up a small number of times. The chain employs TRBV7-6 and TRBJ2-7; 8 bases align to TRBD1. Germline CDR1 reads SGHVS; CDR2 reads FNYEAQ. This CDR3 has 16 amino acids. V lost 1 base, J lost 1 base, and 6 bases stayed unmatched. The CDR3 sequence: CASSLGGGTGSYEQYF. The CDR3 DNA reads TGTGCCAGCAGCTTAGGTGGAGGGACAGGTTCCTACGAGCAGTACTTC.

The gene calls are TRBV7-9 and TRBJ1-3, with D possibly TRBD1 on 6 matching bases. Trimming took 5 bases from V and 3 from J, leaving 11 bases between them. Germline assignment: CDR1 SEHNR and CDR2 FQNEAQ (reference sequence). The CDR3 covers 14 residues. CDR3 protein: CASSGGTFGNTIYF. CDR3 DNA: TGTGCCAGCAGCGGCGGGACATTTGGAAACACCATATATTTT. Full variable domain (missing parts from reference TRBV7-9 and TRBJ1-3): DTGVSQNPRHKITKRGQNVTFRCDPISEHNRLYWYRQTLGQGPEFLTYFQNEAQLEKSRLLSDRFSAERPKGSFSTLEIQRTEQGDSAMYLCASSGGTFGNTIYFGEGSWLTVV.

CDR3 in DNA: TGTGCCAGCAGCTTTAGGGCTCGTGGCTACACCTTC. It yields the protein CASSFRARGYTF. The chain couples TRBV7-9 to TRBJ1-2; D is ambiguous. The CDR3 spans 12 residues. V lost 3 bases and J 7 bases, leaving 9 bases between the germline ends. The V gene's germline CDR1 is SEHNR and CDR2 FQNEAQ (reference sequence).

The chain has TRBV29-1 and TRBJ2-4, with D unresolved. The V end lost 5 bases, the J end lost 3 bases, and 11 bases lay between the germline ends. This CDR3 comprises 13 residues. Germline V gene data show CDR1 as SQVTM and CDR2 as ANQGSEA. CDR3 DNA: TGCAGCGTTTTCCCAGTGGACAAAAACATTCAGTACTTC. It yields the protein CSVFPVDKNIQYF.

In DNA form, the CDR3 reads TGTGCCAGCAGTGATCTGGGGTCTGGCAATGAGCAGTTCTTC. This translates into CASSDLGSGNEQFF. The chain links TRBV2 to TRBJ2-1; D not resolved. Germline CDR1 and CDR2: SNHLY and FYNNEI. V was shortened by 3 bases and J by 6 bases, with 12 bases between the two germline ends. The CDR3 extends over 14 amino acids.

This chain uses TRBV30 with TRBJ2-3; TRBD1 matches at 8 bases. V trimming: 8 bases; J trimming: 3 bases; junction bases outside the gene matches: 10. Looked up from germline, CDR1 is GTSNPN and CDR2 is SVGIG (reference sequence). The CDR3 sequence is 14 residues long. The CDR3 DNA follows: TGTGCCGGGACCCGACAGGGGAGGACAGATACGCAGTATTTT. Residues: CAGTRQGRTDTQYF. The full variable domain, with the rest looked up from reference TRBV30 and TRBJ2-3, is SQTIHQWPATLVQPVGSPLSLECTVEGTSNPNLYWYRQAAGRGLQLLFYSVGIGQISSEVPQNLSASRPQDRQFILSSKKLLLSDSGFYLCAGTRQGRTDTQYFGPGTRLTVL.

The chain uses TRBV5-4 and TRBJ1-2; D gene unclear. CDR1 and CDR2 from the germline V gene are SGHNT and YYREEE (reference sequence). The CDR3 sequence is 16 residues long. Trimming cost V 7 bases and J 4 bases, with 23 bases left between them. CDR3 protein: CASRHTVPGKIYGYTF. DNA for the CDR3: TGTGCCAGCCGCCACACCGTACCAGGAAAGATCTATGGCTACACCTTC.

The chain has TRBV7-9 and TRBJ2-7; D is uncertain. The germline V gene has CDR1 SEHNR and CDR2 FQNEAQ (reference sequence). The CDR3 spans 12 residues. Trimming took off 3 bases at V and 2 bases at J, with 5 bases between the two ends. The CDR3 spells CASSFTPYEQYF. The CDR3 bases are TGTGCCAGCAGCTTCACTCCCTACGAGCAGTACTTC.

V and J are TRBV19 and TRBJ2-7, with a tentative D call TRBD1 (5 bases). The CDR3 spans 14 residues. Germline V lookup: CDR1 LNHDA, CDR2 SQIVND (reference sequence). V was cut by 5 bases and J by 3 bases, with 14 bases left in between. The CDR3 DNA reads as TGTGCCAGTAGTCAGGGCTCGGAATACTACGAGCAGTACTTC. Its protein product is CASSQGSEYYEQYF.

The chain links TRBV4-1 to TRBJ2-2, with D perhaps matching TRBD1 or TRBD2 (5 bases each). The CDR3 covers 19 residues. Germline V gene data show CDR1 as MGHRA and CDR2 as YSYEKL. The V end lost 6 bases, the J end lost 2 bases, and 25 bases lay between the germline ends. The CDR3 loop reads CASSDTLGGSRFNTGELFF. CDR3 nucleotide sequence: TGCGCCAGCAGTGATACTCTTGGGGGAAGTCGGTTTAACACCGGGGAGCTGTTTTTT.